This T cell receptor beta chain stems from a study of CD4 T cells in relation to SARS-CoV-2 and coronaviruses. Unexposed donor CD4+ T cells date from about 2011-2018, before the COVID-19 pandemic. Trimming removed 3 bases at V and 5 bases at J, with 3 bases between. This CDR3 has 11 residues. In germline, CDR1 is LNHDA, CDR2 SQIVND (reference sequence). Data came from immunoSEQ multiplex PCR; TCRdb stores just in-frame clones and leaves some out. The table includes more than 55,000 clones, roughly 88% detected once. The V and J genes are TRBV19 and TRBJ2-3, with D uncertain. This receptor was obtained from a human donor in good health. The sample was memory CD4+ T cells from PBMCs. The CDR3 coding sequence is TGTGCCAGTAGTATTAAAGATACGCAGTATTTT. As protein: CASSIKDTQYF.